The next 20 T cell receptor beta chains were all read from a single sample in a study of monozygotic twins with inflammatory bowel disease. From its re-call of the 5' RACE reads, TCRdb lists each CDR3 protein once, without DNA. The sample table sets out some 440,000 distinct CDR3 sequences. The material sequenced was blood. These receptors originate from a human donor with ulcerative colitis or Crohn's disease, or a healthy co-twin of an affected twin (not recorded which).

This chain connects TRBV6-2 or TRBV6-3 to TRBJ1-5; TCRdb gives TRBD1 as the D gene, but with no DNA this cannot be confirmed. The CDR3 extends over 14 amino acids. CDR1 is MNHEY, CDR2 SVGEGT, per germline. CDR3 loop: CASGMGRLGQPQHF.

V usage is TRBV7-2 and J usage is TRBJ2-2; TCRdb names TRBD1, which stays unverified in the absence of DNA. The CDR3 length is 15 residues. CDR1 is SGHTA, CDR2 FQGNSA, per germline. The CDR3 loop is CASCAGAGRAGELFF. Together with reference TRBV7-2 and TRBJ2-2, the CDR3 gives the full variable domain: GAGVSQSPSNKVTEKGKDVELRCDPISGHTALYWYRQSLGQGLEFLIYFQGNSAPDKSGLPSDRFSAERTGGSVSTLTIQRTQQEDSAVYLCASCAGAGRAGELFFGEGSRLTVL.

The chain couples TRBV10-3 to TRBJ2-1; TCRdb calls TRBD2, which cannot be checked without DNA. This CDR3 has 15 amino acids. Germline V gene data show CDR1 as ENHRY and CDR2 as SYGVKD. The CDR3 here is CAISLGSGRPNEQFF.

The chain employs TRBV7-9 and TRBJ1-1; the D call from TCRdb, TRBD1, cannot be confirmed without DNA. The CDR3 has 16 residues. Germline CDR1 SEHNR, CDR2 FQNEAQ (reference sequence). CDR3 region: CASSLDPGQGYTEAFF.

V and J are TRBV9 and TRBJ1-1. From germline, CDR1 is SGDLS and CDR2 YYNGEE. The CDR3 sequence is 15 residues long. CDR3 residues: CASSVGFGLNTEAFF.

The CDR3 sequence: CASSLGGEPYEQYF. This chain links TRBV9 with TRBJ2-7; TCRdb reports TRBD1, a call that lacks DNA to check it against. The CDR3 is 14 residues long. CDR1 is SGDLS and CDR2 is YYNGEE in the germline V gene.

The gene calls are TRBV7-2 and TRBJ2-5; TCRdb proposes TRBD2, but this gene call is untestable without DNA. The CDR3 runs to 15 residues. Germline values: CDR1 SGHTA, CDR2 FQGNSA. The CDR3 is CASSLLGLAVETQYF.

V and J are TRBV19 and TRBJ2-1; TCRdb proposes TRBD1, but this gene call is untestable without DNA. Germline V gene sequence: CDR1 LNHDA, CDR2 SQIVND (reference sequence). The CDR3 is made up of 13 amino acids. The CDR3 protein is CASSWGSSNEQFF.

The gene calls are TRBV9 and TRBJ2-3; TCRdb outputs TRBD2, but without DNA this stays unchecked. CDR3 length: 15 residues. Germline V CDR1 and CDR2: SGDLS, YYNGEE. CDR3 protein: CASSPPHGITDTQYF.

The genes are TRBV7-6 and TRBJ2-3. Germline CDR1 and CDR2: SGHVS and FNYEAQ. This CDR3 is 16 amino acids long. The CDR3 loop is CASSSAYLVPQPTQYF.

This chain links TRBV12-3 or TRBV12-4 with TRBJ1-5; TCRdb's D call, TRBD1, is unchecked because there is no DNA. The CDR3 consists of 15 residues. The CDR3 is CASSLGAQGVQPQHF.

The chain combines TRBV10-3 with TRBJ2-3; as DNA is missing, the TRBD1 call by TCRdb cannot be tested. Germline V CDR1 and CDR2: ENHRY, SYGVKD. The CDR3 contains 15 residues. The CDR3 spells CAISEVRGGSDTQYF.

The rearrangement uses TRBV2 and TRBJ1-6; TCRdb designates TRBD1, a call that cannot be tested without DNA. This CDR3 is built from 14 residues. Per germline, CDR1 SNHLY and CDR2 FYNNEI. The CDR3 spells CASSWTDNNSPLHF.

The chain couples TRBV5-1 to TRBJ1-6; the D gene TCRdb calls, TRBD1, cannot be checked with no DNA. The germline CDR1 and CDR2 sequences are SGHRS and YFSETQ. CDR3 length: 14 residues. The CDR3 region is CASSLGSGQSPLHF.

The rearrangement joins TRBV25-1 to TRBJ1-1; as DNA is missing, the TRBD1 call by TCRdb cannot be tested. Germline values: CDR1 MGHDK, CDR2 SYGVNS. This CDR3 has 13 residues. Here the CDR3 reads CASKTGGGTEAFF.

V and J are TRBV6-6 and TRBJ2-5; checking the TCRdb D call of TRBD1 is not possible without DNA. CDR1 MNHNY and CDR2 SVGAGI come from the germline V gene (reference sequence). The CDR3 is 14 amino acids. The chain's CDR3 is CATSNRGPEETQYF.

The rearrangement uses TRBV12-3 or TRBV12-4 and TRBJ1-6; the TCRdb call, TRBD1, lacks DNA for checking. The CDR3 is 13 amino acids. CDR3 residues: CASSPGPGSPLHF.

The chain is built from TRBV7-2 and TRBJ2-3; TCRdb calls TRBD2, which cannot be checked without DNA. The CDR3 loop spans 17 amino acids. Germline lookup yields CDR1 SGHTA and CDR2 FQGNSA. CDR3 loop: CASSLRASGSYTDTQYF.

J is TRBJ2-7 and V is TRBV25-1. This CDR3 contains 16 residues. Germline CDR1 and CDR2: MGHDK and SYGVNS. The CDR3 spells CASSAEGRLGSYEQYF.

CDR3 sequence: CASSPQGATLYEQYF. The gene calls are TRBV18 and TRBJ2-7; TCRdb indicates TRBD1, and absent DNA this call remains unverified. The germline gives CDR1 KGHSH, CDR2 LQKENI. CDR3 size: 15 residues.